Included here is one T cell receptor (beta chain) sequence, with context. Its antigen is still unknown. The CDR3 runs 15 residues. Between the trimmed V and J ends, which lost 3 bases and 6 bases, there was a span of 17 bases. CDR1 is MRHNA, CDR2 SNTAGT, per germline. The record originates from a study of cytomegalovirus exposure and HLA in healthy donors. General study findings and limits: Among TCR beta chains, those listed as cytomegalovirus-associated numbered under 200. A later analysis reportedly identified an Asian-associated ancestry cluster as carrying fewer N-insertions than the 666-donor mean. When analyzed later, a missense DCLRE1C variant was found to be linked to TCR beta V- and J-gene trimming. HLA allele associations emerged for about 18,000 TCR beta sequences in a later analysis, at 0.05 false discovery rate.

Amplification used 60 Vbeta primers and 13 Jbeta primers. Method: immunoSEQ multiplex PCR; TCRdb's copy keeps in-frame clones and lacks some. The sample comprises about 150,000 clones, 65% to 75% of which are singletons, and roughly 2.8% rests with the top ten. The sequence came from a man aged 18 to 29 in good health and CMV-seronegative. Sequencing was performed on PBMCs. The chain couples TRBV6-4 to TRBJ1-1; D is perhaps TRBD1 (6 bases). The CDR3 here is CASSERGWAGAEAFF. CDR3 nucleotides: TGTGCCAGCAGTGAGAGGGGGTGGGCTGGCGCTGAAGCTTTCTTT.